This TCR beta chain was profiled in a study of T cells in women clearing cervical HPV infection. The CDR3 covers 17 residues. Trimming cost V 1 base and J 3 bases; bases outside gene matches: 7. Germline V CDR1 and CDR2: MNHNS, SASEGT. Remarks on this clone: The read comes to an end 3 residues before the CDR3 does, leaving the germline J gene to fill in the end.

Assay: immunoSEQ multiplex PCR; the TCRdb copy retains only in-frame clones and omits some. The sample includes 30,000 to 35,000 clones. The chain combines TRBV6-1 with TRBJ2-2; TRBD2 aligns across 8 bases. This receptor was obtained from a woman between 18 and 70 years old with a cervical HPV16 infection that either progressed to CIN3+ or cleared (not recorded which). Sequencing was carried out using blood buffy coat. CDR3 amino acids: CASSEGGGGLYTGELFF. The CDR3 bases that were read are TGTGCCAGCAGTGAAGGTGGCGGGGGGCTTTACACCGGGGAG.